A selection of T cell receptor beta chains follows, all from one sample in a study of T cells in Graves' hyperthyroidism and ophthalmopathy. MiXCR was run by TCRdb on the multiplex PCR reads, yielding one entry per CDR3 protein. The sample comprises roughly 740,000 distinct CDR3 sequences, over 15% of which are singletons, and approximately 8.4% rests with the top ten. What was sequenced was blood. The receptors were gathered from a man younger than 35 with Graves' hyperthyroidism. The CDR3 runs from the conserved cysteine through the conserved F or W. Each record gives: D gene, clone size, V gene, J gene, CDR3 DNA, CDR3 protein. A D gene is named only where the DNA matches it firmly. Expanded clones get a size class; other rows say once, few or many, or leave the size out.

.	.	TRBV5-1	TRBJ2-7	TGCGCCAGCAGCTCTGGGTACGAGTCCTACGAGCAGTACTTC	CASSSGYESYEQYF
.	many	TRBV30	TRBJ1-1	TGTGCCTGGATCCAGATGGGGATTCACACTGAAGCTTTCTTT	CAWIQMGIHTEAFF
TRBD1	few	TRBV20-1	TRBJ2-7	TGCAGTGCCCTACCACAGGGGGCTGGCGAGCAGTACTTC	CSALPQGAGEQYF
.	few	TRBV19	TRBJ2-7	TGTGCCAGTAGTATAGTGGGAGAATCCTACGAGCAGTACTTC	CASSIVGESYEQYF
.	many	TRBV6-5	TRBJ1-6	TGTGCCAGCAGTTACACGGAATTGGGTCAGAATTCACCCCTCCACTTT	CASSYTELGQNSPLHF
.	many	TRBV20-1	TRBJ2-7	TGCAGTGCTTTACCTCCGGGACACCGACTCTACGAGCAGTACTTC	CSALPPGHRLYEQYF
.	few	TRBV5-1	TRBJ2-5	TGCGCCAGCACTTCGCCTGGGGAGACCCAGTACTTC	CASTSPGETQYF
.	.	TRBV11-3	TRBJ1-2	TGTGCCAGCAGCCCTCGGTGGGCGGAAGGCTACACCTTC	CASSPRWAEGYTF
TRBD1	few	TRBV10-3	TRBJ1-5	TGTGCCATCAGTGGAGTGGGACAGGCTCATCAGCCCCAGCATTTT	CAISGVGQAHQPQHF
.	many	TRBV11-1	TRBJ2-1	TGTGCCAGCAGCTTGACATCCCGAAACGATGAGCAGTTCTTC	CASSLTSRNDEQFF
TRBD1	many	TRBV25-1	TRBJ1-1	TGTGCCAGCAGTGCCAAATCAGGGGGGACTGAAGCTTTCTTT	CASSAKSGGTEAFF
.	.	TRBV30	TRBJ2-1	TGTGCCTGGGGCGAGCCGTCCTCCTACAATGAGCAGTTCTTC	CAWGEPSSYNEQFF
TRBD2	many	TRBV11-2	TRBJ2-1	TGTGCCAGCAGCCGTTTACCGGGACGAAGCGGGGGGGAGCAGTTCTTC	CASSRLPGRSGGEQFF
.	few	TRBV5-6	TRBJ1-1	TGTGCCAGCAGCTGGGATACAGGGCAGGAAGCTTTCTTT	CASSWDTGQEAFF
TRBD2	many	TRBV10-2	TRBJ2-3	TGTGCCAGCAGCGAGGGCGGGAGAGGGACAGATACGCAGTATTTT	CASSEGGRGTDTQYF
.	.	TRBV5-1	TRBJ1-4	TGCGCCAGCAGCCAAGCAGGGAGGGTCGGAACTAATGAAAAACTGTTTTTT	CASSQAGRVGTNEKLFF
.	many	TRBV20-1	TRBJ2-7	TGCAGTGCTAGAGACCCGACCCTGCCATCGCGCGAGCAGTACTTC	CSARDPTLPSREQYF
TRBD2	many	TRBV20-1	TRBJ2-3	TGCAGTGCTAGCTGGGCGGGAGGCACAGATACGCAGTATTTT	CSASWAGGTDTQYF
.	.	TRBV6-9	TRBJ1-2	TGTGCCAGCAGTTATTTCCGGGACCTAAACTATGGCTACACCTTC	CASSYFRDLNYGYTF
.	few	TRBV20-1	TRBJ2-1	TGCAGTGCTAGGCCCGGCTTAAACAATGAGCAGTTCTTC	CSARPGLNNEQFF
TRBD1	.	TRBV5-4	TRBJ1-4	TGTGCCAGCAGCCCTGACAGGGGGCATGAAAAACTGTTTTTT	CASSPDRGHEKLFF
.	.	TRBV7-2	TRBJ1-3	TGTGCCAGCAGCACCGGACCCGGATGGGGAAACACCATATATTTT	CASSTGPGWGNTIYF
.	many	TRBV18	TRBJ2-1	TGTGCCAGCTCGCCAGCCGTCCCCAATGAGCAGTTCTTC	CASSPAVPNEQFF
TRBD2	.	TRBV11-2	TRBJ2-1	TGTGCCAGCAGCAAGACTGGCGGGAGGGCCAATGAGCAGTTCTTC	CASSKTGGRANEQFF
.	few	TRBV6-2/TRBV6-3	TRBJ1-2	TGTGCCAGCAGTTACTCGACTCTGCTGGGCTATGGCTACACCTTC	CASSYSTLLGYGYTF
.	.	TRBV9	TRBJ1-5	TGTGCCAGCAGCCTGGACCGGGGGGAGCCCCAGCATTTT	CASSLDRGEPQHF
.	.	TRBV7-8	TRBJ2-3	TGTGCCAGCAGCTTAGGACGCCAGACAGTCCGAGATACGCAGTATTTT	CASSLGRQTVRDTQYF
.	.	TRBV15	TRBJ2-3	TGTGCCACCAACAGGCGCACAGATACGCAGTATTTT	CATNRRTDTQYF
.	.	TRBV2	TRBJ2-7	TGTGCCAGCAGCGTACTTGGTAGAGGCCACGAGCAGTACTTC	CASSVLGRGHEQYF
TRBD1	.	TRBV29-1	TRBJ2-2	TGCAGCGCTAGGACAGGGGGCACCGGGGAGCTGTTTTTT	CSARTGGTGELFF
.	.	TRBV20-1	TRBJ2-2	TGCAGTGCTAGGTGGAGGGCGGACGGGGAGCTGTTTTTT	CSARWRADGELFF
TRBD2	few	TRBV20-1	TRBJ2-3	TGCAGTGCCGATAGCGGGAGTGGAGATACGCAGTATTTT	CSADSGSGDTQYF
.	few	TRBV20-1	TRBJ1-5	TGCAGTGCTCCGTTAGGGGCGGGCAATCAGCCCCAGCATTTT	CSAPLGAGNQPQHF
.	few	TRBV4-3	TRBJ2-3	TGCGCCAGCAGCCAAGGGACCCGGGGACAAGATACGCAGTATTTT	CASSQGTRGQDTQYF
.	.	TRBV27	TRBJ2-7	TGTGCCAGCAGTCCCCTGGAGGACAGTACCTACGAGCAGTACTTC	CASSPLEDSTYEQYF
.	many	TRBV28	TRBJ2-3	TGTGCCAGCAGTTTCTCTATACACGCGGAAGTCGCAGATACGCAGTATTTT	CASSFSIHAEVADTQYF
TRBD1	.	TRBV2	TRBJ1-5	TGTGCCAGCAGTGCAAACAGGGGGAGCAATCAGCCCCAGCATTTT	CASSANRGSNQPQHF
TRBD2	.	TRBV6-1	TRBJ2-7	TGTGCCAGCAGCCTTCTAGCGGGAGGGAGCTCCTACGAGCAGTACTTC	CASSLLAGGSSYEQYF
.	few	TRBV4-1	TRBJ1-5	TGCGCCAGCAGCCAAATCGGGGGTATAAACAATCAGCCCCAGCATTTT	CASSQIGGINNQPQHF
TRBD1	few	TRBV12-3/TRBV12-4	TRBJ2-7	TGTGCCAGCAGTTTAAGCGGGACAGGGGCGGGCGAGCAGTACTTC	CASSLSGTGAGEQYF
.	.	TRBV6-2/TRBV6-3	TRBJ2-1	TGTGCCAGCAGTCCCCAGGGGCGGGGGGAGCAGTTCTTC	CASSPQGRGEQFF
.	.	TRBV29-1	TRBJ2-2	TGCAGCGTGACCTTATTAAGGGCCGGGGAGCTGTTTTTT	CSVTLLRAGELFF
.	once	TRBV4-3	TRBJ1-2	TGCGCCAGCAGCCAAGAGTCGGCAGGGTCGGAGTATGGCTACACCTTC	CASSQESAGSEYGYTF
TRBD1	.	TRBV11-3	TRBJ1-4	TGTGCCAGCAGCTCTGCCTCCGGGACAGTTAATGAAAAACTGTTTTTT	CASSSASGTVNEKLFF
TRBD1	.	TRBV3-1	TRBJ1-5	TGTGCCAGCAGCCAAACAGGGGGTTGGCAGCCCCAGCATTTT	CASSQTGGWQPQHF
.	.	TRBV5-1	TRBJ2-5	TGCGCCAGCAGCCGGGGGGCCCTCGAGCCCGAGACCCAGTACTTC	CASSRGALEPETQYF
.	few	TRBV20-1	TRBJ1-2	TGCAGTGCCGATCCGAGGGCTGGCTATGGCTACACCTTC	CSADPRAGYGYTF
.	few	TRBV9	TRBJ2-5	TGTGCCAGCAGCGTAGATCAAGGTTACCAAGAGACCCAGTACTTC	CASSVDQGYQETQYF
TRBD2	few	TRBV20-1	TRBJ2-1	TGCAGTGCCCCCGGGACTAGCGTTTACAATGAGCAGTTCTTC	CSAPGTSVYNEQFF
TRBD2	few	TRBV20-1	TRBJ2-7	TGCAGTGCTAGAGATGGACTAGCGGGAGACGAGCAGTACTTC	CSARDGLAGDEQYF
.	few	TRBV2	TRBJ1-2	TGTGCCAGCAGTGAATTAGGTCCTTCTGTCTATGGCTACACCTTC	CASSELGPSVYGYTF
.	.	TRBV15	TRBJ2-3	TGTGCCACCAGCACAACACCTATTAGCACAGATACGCAGTATTTT	CATSTTPISTDTQYF